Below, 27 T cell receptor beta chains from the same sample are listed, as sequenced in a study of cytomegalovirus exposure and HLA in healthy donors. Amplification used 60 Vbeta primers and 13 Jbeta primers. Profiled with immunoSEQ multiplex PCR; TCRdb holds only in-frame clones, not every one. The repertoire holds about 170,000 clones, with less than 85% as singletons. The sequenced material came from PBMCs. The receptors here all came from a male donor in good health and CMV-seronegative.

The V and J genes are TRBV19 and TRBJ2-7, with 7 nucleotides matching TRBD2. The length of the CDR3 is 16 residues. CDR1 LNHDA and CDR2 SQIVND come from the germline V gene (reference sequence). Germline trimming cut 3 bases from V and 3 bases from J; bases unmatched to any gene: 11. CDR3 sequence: CASSIDSSGAVYEQYF. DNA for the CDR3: TGTGCCAGTAGTATTGATTCTAGCGGAGCGGTCTACGAGCAGTACTTC.

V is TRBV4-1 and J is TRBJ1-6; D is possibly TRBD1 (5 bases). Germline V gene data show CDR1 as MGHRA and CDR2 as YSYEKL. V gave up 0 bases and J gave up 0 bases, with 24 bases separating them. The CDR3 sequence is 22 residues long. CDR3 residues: CASSQEGGWVRDRSSYNSPLHF. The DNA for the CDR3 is TGCGCCAGCAGCCAAGAGGGGGGGTGGGTTCGGGATCGGAGCTCCTATAATTCACCCCTCCACTTT.

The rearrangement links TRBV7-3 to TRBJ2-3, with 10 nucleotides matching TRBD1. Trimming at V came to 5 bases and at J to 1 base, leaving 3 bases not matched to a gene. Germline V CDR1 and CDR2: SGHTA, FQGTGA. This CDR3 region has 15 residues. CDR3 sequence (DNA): TGTGCCAGCAGCCGGACAGGGGGTGGCACAGATACGCAGTATTTT. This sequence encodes CASSRTGGGTDTQYF.

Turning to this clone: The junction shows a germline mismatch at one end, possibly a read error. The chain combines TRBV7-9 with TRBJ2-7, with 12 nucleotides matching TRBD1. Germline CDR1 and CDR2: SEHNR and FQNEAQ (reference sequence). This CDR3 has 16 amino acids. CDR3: CSSSHAGTGGAWEQYF. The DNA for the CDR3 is TGTTCCAGCAGCCATGCCGGGACAGGGGGCGCGTGGGAGCAGTACTTC. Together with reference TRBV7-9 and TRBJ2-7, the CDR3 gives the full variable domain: DTGVSQNPRHKITKRGQNVTFRCDPISEHNRLYWYRQTLGQGPEFLTYFQNEAQLEKSRLLSDRFSAERPKGSFSTLEIQRTEQGDSAMYLCSSSHAGTGGAWEQYFGPGTRLTVT.

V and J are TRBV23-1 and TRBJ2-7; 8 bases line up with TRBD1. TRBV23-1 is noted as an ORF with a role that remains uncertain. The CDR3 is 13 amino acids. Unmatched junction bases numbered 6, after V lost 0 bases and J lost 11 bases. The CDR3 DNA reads TGCGCCAGCAGTCAATCGATCGGGACAGGCAAGTACTTC. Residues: CASSQSIGTGKYF.

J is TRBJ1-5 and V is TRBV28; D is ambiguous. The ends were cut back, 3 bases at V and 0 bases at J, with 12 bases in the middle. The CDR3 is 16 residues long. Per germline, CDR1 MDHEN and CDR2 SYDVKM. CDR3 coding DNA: TGTGCCAGCAGTTTCATCGCCGATAGTAGCAATCAGCCCCAGCATTTT. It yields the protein CASSFIADSSNQPQHF.

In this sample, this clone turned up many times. CDR3 amino acids: CASSGRDRASHEQYF. In nucleotides, the CDR3 is TGTGCCAGCAGCGGACGGGACAGGGCGTCCCACGAGCAGTACTTC. J is TRBJ2-7 and V is TRBV6-6, with 9 bases fitting TRBD1. The V gene end was trimmed by 6 bases and the J gene end by 5 bases; junction bases not matched to a gene: 11. CDR3 length: 15 amino acids. CDR1 is MNHNY and CDR2 is SVGAGI in the germline V gene (reference sequence).

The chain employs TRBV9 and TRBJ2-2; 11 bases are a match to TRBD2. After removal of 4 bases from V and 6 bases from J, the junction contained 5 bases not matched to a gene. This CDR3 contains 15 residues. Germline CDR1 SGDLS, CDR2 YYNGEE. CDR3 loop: CASSLTSGGAGELFF. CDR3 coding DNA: TGTGCCAGCAGCTTAACTAGCGGGGGCGCCGGGGAGCTGTTTTTT.

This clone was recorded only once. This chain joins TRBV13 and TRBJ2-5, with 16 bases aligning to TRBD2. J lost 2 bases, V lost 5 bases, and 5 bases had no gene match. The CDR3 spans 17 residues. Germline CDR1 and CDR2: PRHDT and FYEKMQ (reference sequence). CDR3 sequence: CASSKGLAGGIQETQYF. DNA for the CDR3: TGTGCCAGCAGCAAGGGACTAGCGGGGGGGATACAAGAGACCCAGTACTTC.

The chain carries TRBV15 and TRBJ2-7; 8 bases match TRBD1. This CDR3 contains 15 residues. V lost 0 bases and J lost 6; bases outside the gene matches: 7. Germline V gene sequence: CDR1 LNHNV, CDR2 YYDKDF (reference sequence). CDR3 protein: CATSRERTGLGEQYF. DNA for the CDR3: TGTGCCACCAGCAGAGAGAGGACAGGGCTGGGCGAGCAGTACTTC.

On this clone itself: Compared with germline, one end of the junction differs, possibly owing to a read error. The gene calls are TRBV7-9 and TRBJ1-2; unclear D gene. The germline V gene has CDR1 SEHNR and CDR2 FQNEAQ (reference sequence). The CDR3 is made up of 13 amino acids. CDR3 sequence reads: CSSSLETPRGYTF. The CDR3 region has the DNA TGTTCCAGCAGCTTAGAGACCCCTAGGGGCTACACCTTC.

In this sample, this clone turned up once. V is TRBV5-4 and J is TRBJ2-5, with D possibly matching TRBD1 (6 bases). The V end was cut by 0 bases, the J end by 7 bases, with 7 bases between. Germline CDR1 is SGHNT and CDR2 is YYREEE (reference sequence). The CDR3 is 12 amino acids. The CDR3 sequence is CASSLARGTQYF. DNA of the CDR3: TGTGCCAGCAGCTTGGCCAGGGGGACCCAGTACTTC.

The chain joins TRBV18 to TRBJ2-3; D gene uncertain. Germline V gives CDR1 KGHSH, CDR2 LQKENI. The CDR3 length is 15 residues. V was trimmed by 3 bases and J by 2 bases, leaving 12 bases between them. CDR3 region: CASSPQNSITDTQYF. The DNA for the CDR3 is TGTGCCAGCTCACCGCAAAACTCTATCACAGATACGCAGTATTTT.

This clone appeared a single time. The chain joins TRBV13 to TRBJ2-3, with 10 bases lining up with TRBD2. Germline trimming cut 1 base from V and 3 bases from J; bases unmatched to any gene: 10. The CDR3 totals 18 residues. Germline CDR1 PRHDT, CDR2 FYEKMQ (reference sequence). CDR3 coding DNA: TGTGCCAGCAGCTTAGTAGCGGGGGGCCTATTCAGGACAGATACGCAGTATTTT. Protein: CASSLVAGGLFRTDTQYF.

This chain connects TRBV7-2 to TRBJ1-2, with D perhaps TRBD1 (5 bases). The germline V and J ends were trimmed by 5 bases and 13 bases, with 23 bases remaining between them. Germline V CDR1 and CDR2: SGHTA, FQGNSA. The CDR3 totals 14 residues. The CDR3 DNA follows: TGTGCCAGCAGCCCGGGTGACTGGGGAGGGGCTTGCACCTTC. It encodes CASSPGDWGGACTF.

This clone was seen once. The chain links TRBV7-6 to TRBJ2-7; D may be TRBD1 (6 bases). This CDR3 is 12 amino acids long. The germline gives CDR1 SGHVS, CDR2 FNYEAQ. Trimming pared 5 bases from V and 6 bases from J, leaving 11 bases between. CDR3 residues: CASSPPRGEQYF. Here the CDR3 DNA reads TGTGCCAGCAGCCCTCCCAGGGGCGAGCAGTACTTC.

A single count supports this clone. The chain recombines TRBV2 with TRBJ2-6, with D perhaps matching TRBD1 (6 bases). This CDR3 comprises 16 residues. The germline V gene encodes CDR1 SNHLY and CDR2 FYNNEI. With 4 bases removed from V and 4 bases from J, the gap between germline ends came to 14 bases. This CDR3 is CASSGPGVKGANVLTF. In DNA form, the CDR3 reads TGTGCCAGCAGTGGGCCAGGGGTAAAAGGGGCCAACGTCCTGACTTTC.

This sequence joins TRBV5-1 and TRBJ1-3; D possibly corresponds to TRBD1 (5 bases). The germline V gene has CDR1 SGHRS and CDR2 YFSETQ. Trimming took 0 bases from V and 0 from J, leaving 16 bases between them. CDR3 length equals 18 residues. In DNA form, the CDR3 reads TGCGCCAGCAGCTTGGCCAAGGGGCAGGACCACTCTGGAAACACCATATATTTT. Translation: CASSLAKGQDHSGNTIYF.

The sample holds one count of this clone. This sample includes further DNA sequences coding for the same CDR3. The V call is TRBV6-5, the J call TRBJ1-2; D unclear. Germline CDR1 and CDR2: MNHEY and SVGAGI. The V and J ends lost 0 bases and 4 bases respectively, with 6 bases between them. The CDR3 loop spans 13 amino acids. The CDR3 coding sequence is TGTGCCAGCAGTTACTCAGGGAGCTATGGCTACACCTTC. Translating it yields CASSYSGSYGYTF.

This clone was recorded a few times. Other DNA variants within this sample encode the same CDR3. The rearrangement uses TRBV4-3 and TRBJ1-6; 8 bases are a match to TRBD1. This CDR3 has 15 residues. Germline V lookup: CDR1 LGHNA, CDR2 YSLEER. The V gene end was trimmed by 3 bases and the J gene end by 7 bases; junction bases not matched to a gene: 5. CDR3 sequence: CASSHPGTGNSPLHF. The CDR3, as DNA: TGCGCCAGCAGCCACCCCGGGACAGGCAATTCACCCCTCCACTTT.

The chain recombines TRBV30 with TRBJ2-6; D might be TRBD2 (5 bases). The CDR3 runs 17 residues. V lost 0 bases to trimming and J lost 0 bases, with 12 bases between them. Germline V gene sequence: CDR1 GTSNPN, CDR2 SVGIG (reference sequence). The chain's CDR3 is CAWSVLAQSSGANVLTF. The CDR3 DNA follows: TGTGCCTGGAGTGTCCTAGCTCAAAGCTCTGGGGCCAACGTCCTGACTTTC. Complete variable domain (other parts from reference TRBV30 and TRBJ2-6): SQTIHQWPATLVQPVGSPLSLECTVEGTSNPNLYWYRQAAGRGLQLLFYSVGIGQISSEVPQNLSASRPQDRQFILSSKKLLLSDSGFYLCAWSVLAQSSGANVLTFGAGSRLTVL.

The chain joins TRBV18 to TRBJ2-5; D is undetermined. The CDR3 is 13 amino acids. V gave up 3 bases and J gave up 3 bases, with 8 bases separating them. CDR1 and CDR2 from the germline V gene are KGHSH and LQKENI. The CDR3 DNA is TGTGCCAGCTCACCGGCTTCAGAAGAGACCCAGTACTTC. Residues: CASSPASEETQYF.

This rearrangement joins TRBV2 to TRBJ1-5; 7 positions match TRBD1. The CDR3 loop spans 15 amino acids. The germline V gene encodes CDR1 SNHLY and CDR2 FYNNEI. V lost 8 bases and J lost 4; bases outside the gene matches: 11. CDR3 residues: CASAPNRGANQPQHF. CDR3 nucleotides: TGTGCCAGCGCACCCAACAGGGGTGCAAATCAGCCCCAGCATTTT.

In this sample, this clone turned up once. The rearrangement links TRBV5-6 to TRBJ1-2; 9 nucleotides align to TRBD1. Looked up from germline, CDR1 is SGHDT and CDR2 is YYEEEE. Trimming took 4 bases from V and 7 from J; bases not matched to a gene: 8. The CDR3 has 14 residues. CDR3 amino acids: CASSIRDRERGYTF. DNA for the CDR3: TGTGCCAGCAGCATCCGGGACAGGGAACGTGGCTACACCTTC.

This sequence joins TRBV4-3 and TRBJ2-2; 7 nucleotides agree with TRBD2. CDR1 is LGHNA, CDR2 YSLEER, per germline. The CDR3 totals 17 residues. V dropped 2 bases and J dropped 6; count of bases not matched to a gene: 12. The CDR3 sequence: CASSQSSGGRISGELFF. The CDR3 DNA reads TGCGCCAGCAGCCAATCCTCTGGCGGGAGAATCTCCGGGGAGCTGTTTTTT.

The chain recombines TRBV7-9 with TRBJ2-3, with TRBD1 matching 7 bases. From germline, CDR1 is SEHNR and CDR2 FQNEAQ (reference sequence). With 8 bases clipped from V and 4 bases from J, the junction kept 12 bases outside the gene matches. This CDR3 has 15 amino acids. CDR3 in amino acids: CASRHRGDRADTQYF. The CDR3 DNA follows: TGTGCCAGCCGTCACAGGGGCGATCGGGCAGATACGCAGTATTTT.

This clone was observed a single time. The CDR3 DNA reads TGTGCCAGCAGCGAAATTCTAGGGAGTTACCTCAACACCGGGGAGCTGTTTTTT. Translating gives CASSEILGSYLNTGELFF. This chain joins TRBV5-6 and TRBJ2-2; a weak D match, TRBD2 (5 bases). The V end was cut by 4 bases, the J end by 2 bases, with 21 bases between. Germline CDR1 is SGHDT and CDR2 is YYEEEE. CDR3 length: 18 residues.